What follows are 9 T cell receptor beta chains derived from one specimen sequenced in a study of naive and memory T cell subsets. An equimolar mix of two oligonucleotides served as the beta constant-region primer for TRBC1 and TRBC2. TCRdb independently ran MiXCR on the UMI-ligation and nested PCR reads; one entry per CDR3 protein. The table includes 37,000 or so distinct CDR3 sequences, about an eighth detected once. The sequencing sample was made of effector memory CD4+ T cells from blood. Subset noted: effector memory, CD45RA- CD27-. All receptors derive from a human donor in good health.

This chain joins TRBV5-6 and TRBJ2-3; 11 positions match TRBD2. The length of the CDR3 is 15 residues. V dropped 1 base and J dropped 6; count of bases not matched to a gene: 4. The germline gives CDR1 SGHDT, CDR2 YYEEEE. The CDR3 DNA reads as TGTGCCAGCAGCTTGTTAGCGGGAGGGCCCGATACGCAGTATTTT. It translates to CASSLLAGGPDTQYF.

This clonotype has a count of ten or more. The V call is TRBV25-1, the J call TRBJ2-7; TRBD2 agrees at 9 bases. The trim removed 6 bases at V and 7 bases at J, leaving 10 bases unmatched. Germline V gene sequence: CDR1 MGHDK, CDR2 SYGVNS. The CDR3 has 14 amino acids. CDR3 DNA sequence: TGTGCCAGCAGCAGCGGGGGGACAGCGAAAGAGCAGTACTTC. Amino acids: CASSSGGTAKEQYF.

The chain links TRBV6-6 to TRBJ1-1; D gene unclear. The V end was cut by 3 bases, the J end by 1 base, with 6 bases between. This CDR3 has 13 residues. Germline V gene lookup returns CDR1 MNHNY and CDR2 SVGAGI (reference sequence). The CDR3 region has the DNA TGTGCCAGCAGTTATGAAGGGAACACTGAAGCTTTCTTT. Translated, it gives CASSYEGNTEAFF.

By share, this clonotype ranks as medium-sized. This chain uses TRBV11-1 with TRBJ2-1; D gene uncertain. Per germline, CDR1 SGHAT and CDR2 FQDESV (reference sequence). V lost 0 bases and J lost 2, with 11 bases in between. The CDR3 has 16 amino acids. Here the CDR3 reads CASSLAPFPPYNEQFF. DNA for the CDR3: TGTGCCAGCAGCTTAGCCCCCTTTCCGCCCTACAATGAGCAGTTCTTC.

As to this clonotype: An end of the junction does not agree with germline; a read error may underlie this. The rearrangement joins TRBV28 to TRBJ2-3, with 7 bases matching TRBD1. Per the germline V gene, CDR1 is MDHEN and CDR2 is SYDVKM. The CDR3 length is 15 residues. The CDR3 reads CASSPWDRSTDTQYF. The CDR3 DNA sequence: TGTGCCAGCAGTCCATGGGACAGAAGCACGGATACGCAGTATTTT.

The chain joins TRBV5-1 to TRBJ2-5; 10 bases align to TRBD2. This CDR3 has 18 residues. The germline gives CDR1 SGHRS, CDR2 YFSETQ. Unmatched junction bases numbered 10, after V lost 0 bases and J lost 2 bases. This CDR3 reads CASSLGTAGGPLQETQYF. The CDR3 bases are TGCGCCAGCAGCTTGGGGACAGCGGGAGGGCCCCTACAAGAGACCCAGTACTTC.

This clonotype came up many times. The CDR3 bases are TGTGCCACCAGTGATTCCGGGACAGGGTTGACTGAAGCTTTCTTT. It specifies CATSDSGTGLTEAFF. The chain joins TRBV24-1 to TRBJ1-1; TRBD1 matches 9 bases. Trimming took 2 bases from V and 5 from J; bases not matched to a gene: 5. CDR1 KGHDR and CDR2 SFDVKD come from the germline V gene. The CDR3 consists of 15 residues.

J is TRBJ2-1 and V is TRBV5-1; 8 bases are a match to TRBD2. Germline CDR1 reads SGHRS; CDR2 reads YFSETQ. The CDR3 spans 16 residues. V shed 7 bases and J 6 bases; nucleotides not matched to a gene: 15. CDR3 amino acids: CASSLGGLGALNEQFF. The CDR3, as DNA: TGCGCCAGCTCCCTTGGGGGACTAGGGGCGCTCAATGAGCAGTTCTTC. Based on the CDR3 plus reference TRBV5-1 and TRBJ2-1, the full variable domain is KAGVTQTPRYLIKTRGQQVTLSCSPISGHRSVSWYQQTPGQGLQFLFEYFSETQRNKGNFPGRFSGRQFSNSRSEMNVSTLELGDSALYLCASSLGGLGALNEQFFGPGTRLTVL.

The CDR3 region has the DNA TGTGCCAGCAGGCGGACAGGGGTGAATGAAAAACTGTTTTTT. Translation gives CASRRTGVNEKLFF. The rearrangement joins TRBV12-3 or TRBV12-4 to TRBJ1-4, with 9 bases matching TRBD1. V trimming: 6 bases; J trimming: 5 bases; junction bases outside the gene matches: 4. The CDR3 length is 14 residues.